The 27 T cell receptor beta chains in this list originate from one sample, sequenced in a study of blood T cell repertoires in COVID-19 (dated by TCRdb to about 2020). Library prep was done by the immunoSEQ multiplex PCR assay. Not all clones reach the TCRdb copy of this immuneACCESS table, which keeps in-frame sequences only. Checked studies attribute under half of the gap to unresolved V genes and leave the rest unexplained. This sample has about 320,000 clones in its table, and 90% of those were observed once. The ten most abundant clones make up about 4% of the sample. Sequencing used PBMCs or T cells enriched from blood (not recorded which). Source of these receptors: a woman between 25 and 40 years old who had been exposed to COVID-19.

This chain links TRBV6-2 or TRBV6-3 with TRBJ2-7, with D tentatively TRBD2 (6 bases). Germline CDR1 reads MNHEY; CDR2 reads SVGEGT. V shed 5 bases and J shed 3 bases, with 8 bases lying between them. The CDR3 length is 12 residues. DNA for the CDR3: TGTGCCAGCAGTCGGGGACTCTACGAGCAGTACTTC. Protein product: CASSRGLYEQYF.

J is TRBJ1-2 and V is TRBV3-1 (or the pseudogene TRBV3-2), with D perhaps matching TRBD1 (5 bases). Per germline, CDR1 LGHDT and CDR2 YNNKEL (reference sequence). With 2 bases removed from V and 7 bases from J, the gap between germline ends came to 14 bases. This CDR3 contains 14 residues. This CDR3 reads CASSQRDSAGGYTF. CDR3 DNA sequence: TGTGCCAGCAGCCAACGGGACTCAGCGGGTGGCTACACCTTC.

The chain combines TRBV4-1 with TRBJ2-5; maybe TRBD2 (5 bases). The CDR3 has 15 amino acids. Germline V CDR1 and CDR2: MGHRA, YSYEKL. With 4 bases removed from V and 4 bases from J, the gap between germline ends came to 16 bases. CDR3 protein: CASSPTGNTRETQYF. DNA for the CDR3: TGCGCCAGCAGCCCTACCGGGAACACGCGAGAGACCCAGTACTTC.

The genes are TRBV10-3 and TRBJ2-3; TRBD1 agrees at 8 bases. The CDR3 consists of 16 residues. V lost 3 bases and J lost 1; bases outside the gene matches: 6. Germline V gives CDR1 ENHRY, CDR2 SYGVKD. The CDR3: CAISDQQGQGTDTQYF. The CDR3 region has the DNA TGTGCCATCAGTGACCAACAGGGACAGGGCACAGATACGCAGTATTTT.

The chain links TRBV18 to TRBJ2-7, with a weak D call TRBD1 (5 bases). The ends were cut back, 4 bases at V and 4 bases at J, with 8 bases in the middle. This CDR3 region has 12 residues. The germline CDR1 and CDR2 sequences are KGHSH and LQKENI. This CDR3 is CASSLRDYEQYF. DNA for the CDR3: TGTGCCAGCTCACTCAGGGATTACGAGCAGTACTTC.

This chain joins TRBV4-1 and TRBJ1-3; D ambiguous. The CDR3 has 15 residues. Per germline, CDR1 MGHRA and CDR2 YSYEKL. Trimming took 0 bases from V and 4 from J, leaving 10 bases between them. CDR3 in DNA: TGCGCCAGCAGCCAAGATTCCACAACCGGAAACACCATATATTTT. This translates into CASSQDSTTGNTIYF.

A single count supports this clone. The chain employs TRBV9 and TRBJ1-3; D may be TRBD1 (5 bases). The CDR3 runs 15 residues. V was pared by 4 bases and J by 1 base, with 12 bases between. Germline V gives CDR1 SGDLS, CDR2 YYNGEE. CDR3 sequence reads: CASSQTQGSGNTIYF. CDR3 in DNA: TGTGCCAGCAGCCAGACCCAGGGATCTGGAAACACCATATATTTT.

The chain employs TRBV6-5 and TRBJ2-7; 11 bases are shared with TRBD1. The CDR3 runs to 14 residues. Germline V lookup: CDR1 MNHEY, CDR2 SVGAGI. V lost 4 bases, J lost 5 bases, and 4 bases stayed unmatched. The CDR3 is CASSFAGQGDEQYF. CDR3 DNA sequence: TGTGCCAGCAGTTTCGCGGGACAGGGGGACGAGCAGTACTTC.

This clone was picked up a small number of times. This chain joins TRBV7-9 and TRBJ1-6; D possibly corresponds to TRBD1 (6 bases). Germline CDR1 is SEHNR and CDR2 is FQNEAQ (reference sequence). This CDR3 comprises 14 residues. Deletions cut 5 bases from V and 8 bases from J, with 13 bases between. CDR3 nucleotide sequence: TGTGCCAGCAGCCAAAAGGGGGTGGATTCACCCCTCCACTTT. Protein product: CASSQKGVDSPLHF.

The gene calls are TRBV10-3 and TRBJ1-1; 7 positions match TRBD1. V gave up 6 bases and J gave up 3 bases; unmatched junction bases: 10. CDR3 length: 15 amino acids. Germline V gives CDR1 ENHRY, CDR2 SYGVKD. CDR3 amino acids: CAIRLSDRRDTEAFF. The CDR3 nucleotides are TGTGCCATCAGACTCTCGGACAGGCGGGACACTGAAGCTTTCTTT.

This clone was seen a few times. The chain employs TRBV7-9 and TRBJ1-2; D is perhaps TRBD1 (5 bases). V lost 5 bases to trimming and J lost 2 bases, with 15 bases between them. The germline CDR1 and CDR2 sequences are SEHNR and FQNEAQ (reference sequence). The CDR3 runs 15 residues. The CDR3 DNA reads TGTGCCAGCAGCCTGGGACTGGGAGGGAACTATGGCTACACCTTC. As protein: CASSLGLGGNYGYTF.

The rearrangement uses TRBV5-1 and TRBJ1-3; D gene ambiguous. Germline CDR1 SGHRS, CDR2 YFSETQ. This CDR3 region has 14 residues. The ends were cut back, 6 bases at V and 0 bases at J, with 10 bases in the middle. CDR3 sequence reads: CASKESSSGNTIYF. In DNA, the CDR3 is TGCGCCAGCAAGGAGAGTAGCTCTGGAAACACCATATATTTT.

The genes are TRBV21-1 and TRBJ1-2; TRBD1, the table's D call, was not compared with the DNA. TRBV21-1 is recorded as a pseudogene. The CDR3 length is 14 residues. CDR3 residues: CASSGRTGGAGYTF. The CDR3 DNA sequence: TGTGCCAGCAGCGGTCGGACAGGGGGCGCTGGCTACACCTTC.

As for this clone: The sample holds other DNA sequences that translate to the same CDR3. The chain is built from TRBV5-1 and TRBJ1-1; D not certain. The CDR3 runs 14 residues. Between the trimmed V and J ends, which lost 0 bases and 1 base, there was a span of 7 bases. The germline gives CDR1 SGHRS, CDR2 YFSETQ. CDR3 nucleotide sequence: TGCGCCAGCAGCTTGGTCGGAGGGAACACTGAAGCTTTCTTT. This sequence encodes CASSLVGGNTEAFF.

The rearrangement uses TRBV12-3 or TRBV12-4 and TRBJ2-7, with D hard to call. This CDR3 is built from 12 residues. V was clipped by 5 bases and J by 3 bases, with 8 bases between them. The chain's CDR3 is CASSTFGYEQYF. CDR3 nucleotide sequence: TGTGCCAGCAGTACCTTCGGCTACGAGCAGTACTTC.

The V and J genes are TRBV5-1 and TRBJ2-5; the D gene is possibly TRBD1 (5 bases). CDR3 length: 14 amino acids. Germline-derived CDR1 and CDR2 are SGHRS and YFSETQ. V lost 4 bases and J 2 bases, leaving 12 bases between the germline ends. The CDR3 nucleotides read TGCGCCAGCAGCCCCCGGACACCTCAAGAGACCCAGTACTTC. Its protein product is CASSPRTPQETQYF.

The chain combines TRBV5-5 with TRBJ2-7, with D tentatively TRBD2 (6 bases). The CDR3 totals 16 residues. Germline V gene data show CDR1 as SGHKS and CDR2 as YYEKEE (reference sequence). Trimming removed 0 bases at V and 0 bases at J, with 13 bases between. CDR3 coding DNA: TGTGCCAGCAGCTTGGCGGCGGGGCCCAGCTCCTACGAGCAGTACTTC. Encoded protein: CASSLAAGPSSYEQYF.

This clone was observed a few times. V and J are TRBV7-3 and TRBJ1-2; D is uncertain. Germline assignment: CDR1 SGHTA and CDR2 FQGTGA. The ends were cut back, 5 bases at V and 8 bases at J, with 21 bases in the middle. The CDR3 is made up of 15 amino acids. The CDR3 is CASSPDGIPVGGYTF. CDR3 nucleotide sequence: TGTGCCAGCAGCCCCGACGGGATTCCTGTTGGGGGCTACACCTTC.

This chain joins TRBV27 and TRBJ2-5, with D perhaps TRBD1 (6 bases). This CDR3 is 15 amino acids long. V was clipped by 5 bases and J by 4 bases, with 17 bases between them. In germline, CDR1 is MNHEY, CDR2 SMNVEV (reference sequence). Written as DNA, the CDR3 is TGTGCCAGCAGTCAACAGGGTCGGACGGGAGAGACCCAGTACTTC. Translating it yields CASSQQGRTGETQYF.

The rearrangement joins TRBV27 to TRBJ1-2; 8 bases are a match to TRBD1. Germline lookup yields CDR1 MNHEY and CDR2 SMNVEV (reference sequence). V trimming: 6 bases; J trimming: 0 bases; junction bases outside the gene matches: 3. The CDR3 runs to 14 residues. The CDR3 DNA is TGTGCCAGCAGAACGACAGGGGCTAACTATGGCTACACCTTC. Its translation is CASRTTGANYGYTF.

Written as DNA, the CDR3 is TGTGCCAGCAGTACGCCCGGGACAGGGGCTGGAAACACCATATATTTT. This sequence encodes CASSTPGTGAGNTIYF. The chain carries TRBV28 and TRBJ1-3; 10 bases are shared with TRBD1. V gave up 5 bases and J gave up 2 bases; unmatched junction bases: 6. The CDR3 runs to 16 residues. Germline CDR1 MDHEN, CDR2 SYDVKM.

The gene calls are TRBV6-5 and TRBJ2-7; maybe TRBD1 (6 bases). Germline CDR1 reads MNHEY; CDR2 reads SVGAGI. V shed 0 bases and J shed 3 bases, with 12 bases lying between them. This CDR3 is built from 15 residues. The CDR3 loop reads CASSYSGAWIYEQYF. The CDR3 region has the DNA TGTGCCAGCAGTTACTCGGGGGCCTGGATCTACGAGCAGTACTTC.

This clone appeared once. The chain employs TRBV14 and TRBJ2-1, with D perhaps TRBD2 (6 bases). Trimming left V 0 bases short and J 3 bases short, with 12 bases between. Germline V CDR1 and CDR2: SGHDN, FVKESK. This CDR3 has 16 residues. CDR3 region: CASSQDLGGVYNEQFF. The DNA of the CDR3 is TGTGCCAGCAGCCAAGATTTAGGCGGGGTCTACAATGAGCAGTTCTTC.

This clone showed up just once. This sequence joins TRBV7-9 and TRBJ1-1; 7 bases map to TRBD1. Looked up from germline, CDR1 is SEHNR and CDR2 is FQNEAQ (reference sequence). The CDR3 extends over 13 amino acids. V lost 5 bases and J lost 10; bases outside the gene matches: 10. The CDR3 sequence: CASSASGAGGAFF. CDR3 sequence (DNA): TGTGCCAGCAGCGCCTCGGGGGCAGGGGGAGCTTTCTTT.

The CDR3 is CASSIKATSTDTQYF. Here the CDR3 DNA reads TGTGCCAGTAGTATAAAAGCGACTAGCACAGATACGCAGTATTTT. V usage is TRBV19 and J usage is TRBJ2-3; no firm D call. The CDR3 contains 15 residues. CDR1 and CDR2 from the germline V gene are LNHDA and SQIVND (reference sequence). The V end was cut by 2 bases, the J end by 0 bases, with 9 bases between.

The chain uses TRBV27 and TRBJ1-2; TRBD1 might be the D (6 bases). The CDR3 totals 14 residues. Trimming stripped 4 bases from V and 4 bases from J, with 13 bases between. The germline gives CDR1 MNHEY, CDR2 SMNVEV (reference sequence). The CDR3 DNA reads TGTGCCAGCAGTTCACGACAGGAGGTCTATGGCTACACCTTC. It specifies CASSSRQEVYGYTF.

The chain is built from TRBV5-1 and TRBJ1-3; D uncertain. The CDR3 contains 13 residues. Germline V lookup: CDR1 SGHRS, CDR2 YFSETQ. The V end was cut by 7 bases, the J end by 0 bases, with 8 bases between. For the CDR3, the DNA is TGCGCCAGCCGGTCCGACTCTGGAAACACCATATATTTT. Its protein product is CASRSDSGNTIYF.